These 21 T cell receptor beta chains share one sample of origin, sequenced in a study of T cells in Graves' hyperthyroidism and ophthalmopathy. Authors of the study amplified TCR beta CDR3 regions from RNA transcripts. First-round RT-PCR targeting the TCR CDR3 was performed with the HTBI primer set. Each CDR3 protein gets one entry after TCRdb re-called the multiplex PCR reads with MiXCR. Found here are 280,000 or so distinct CDR3 sequences, around 25% of them singletons; the top ten hold about a quarter. The sample taken for sequencing was blood. The receptors were gathered from a man aged 40-50 years with Graves' hyperthyroidism that later progressed to Graves' ophthalmopathy.

This clonotype was detected many times. The genes are TRBV7-8 and TRBJ2-3; TRBD2 matches 9 bases. This CDR3 is built from 16 residues. With V trimmed by 3 bases and J by 2 bases, 6 bases remained unmatched. Germline CDR1 SGHVS, CDR2 FQNEAQ. The CDR3 bases are TGTGCCAGCAGCTTGACTAGCGGAGGAGTCACAGATACGCAGTATTTT. It yields the protein CASSLTSGGVTDTQYF.

This clonotype has ten or more counts. This rearrangement joins TRBV20-1 to TRBJ2-7; D possibly uses TRBD1 or TRBD2 (5 bases each). Germline assignment: CDR1 DFQATT and CDR2 SNEGSKA (reference sequence). V lost 6 bases and J lost 6, with 18 bases in between. This CDR3 is 13 amino acids long. CDR3 loop: CSARTGATIEQYF. The CDR3 DNA is TGCAGTGCAAGGACCGGGGCAACTATCGAGCAGTACTTC.

This clonotype has at least ten counts. J is TRBJ2-4 and V is TRBV6-1; 7 bases line up with TRBD1. With 7 bases clipped from V and 3 bases from J, the junction kept 12 bases outside the gene matches. Germline CDR1 and CDR2: MNHNS and SASEGT. There are 16 residues in the CDR3. The CDR3 DNA is TGTGCCAGCAAAACTGCAGGGGGTATGGTCAAAAACATTCAGTACTTC. Protein: CASKTAGGMVKNIQYF.

This clonotype was detected only a few times. The chain carries TRBV27 and TRBJ2-7; 12 positions match TRBD2. The CDR3 is 18 residues long. The germline CDR1 and CDR2 sequences are MNHEY and SMNVEV (reference sequence). V dropped 5 bases and J dropped 2; count of bases not matched to a gene: 13. The CDR3 reads CASSLRDRRTSGAYEQYF. The CDR3 coding sequence is TGTGCCAGCAGTCTCCGGGACAGGAGGACTAGCGGGGCCTACGAGCAGTACTTC.

This clonotype was counted ten times or more. The V and J genes are TRBV29-1 and TRBJ1-3; perhaps TRBD1 as D (5 bases). Germline CDR1 SQVTM, CDR2 ANQGSEA. The CDR3 is 13 residues long. Trimming cost V 7 bases and J 0 bases, with 10 bases left between them. The CDR3 spells CSAGQTSGNTIYF. The CDR3 coding sequence is TGCAGCGCTGGACAAACCTCTGGAAACACCATATATTTT.

At least ten counts were recorded for this clonotype. The CDR3 sequence: CASSQEKEGGTYGYTF. The CDR3 nucleotides are TGCGCCAGCAGCCAAGAGAAGGAGGGGGGCACCTATGGCTACACCTTC. The J gene is TRBJ1-2, the V gene TRBV4-1, with D tentatively TRBD1 (6 bases). CDR1 and CDR2 from the germline V gene are MGHRA and YSYEKL. There are 16 residues in the CDR3. The ends were cut back, 0 bases at V and 4 bases at J, with 15 bases in the middle.

This clonotype has more than one count but fewer than ten. V gene TRBV25-1 combines with J gene TRBJ2-4; no definite D call. The CDR3 loop spans 14 amino acids. The V end was cut by 4 bases, the J end by 12 bases, with 19 bases between. Germline V gene lookup returns CDR1 MGHDK and CDR2 SYGVNS. In DNA form, the CDR3 reads TGTGCCAGCAGTGGGTATGGGTATCCTGAAAATCAGTACTTC. It yields the protein CASSGYGYPENQYF.

This clonotype appeared once. The rearrangement joins TRBV10-3 to TRBJ1-1; D might be TRBD1 (5 bases). The CDR3 totals 10 residues. Germline V gives CDR1 ENHRY, CDR2 SYGVKD. The V gene lost 10 bases and the J gene lost 9 bases, with 12 bases spanning the gap. The CDR3 is CATPRGQAFF. The CDR3 DNA is TGTGCCACCCCCCGGGGCCAAGCTTTCTTT.

Ten or more counts support this clonotype. The chain combines TRBV7-3 with TRBJ2-2; D not resolved. Germline CDR1 SGHTA, CDR2 FQGTGA. This CDR3 is built from 13 residues. V was trimmed by 2 bases and J by 4 bases, leaving 5 bases between them. CDR3 DNA sequence: TGTGCCAGCAGCTTATTTATCACCGGGGAGCTGTTTTTT. It encodes CASSLFITGELFF.

This clonotype was detected a few times. The chain has TRBV12-3 or TRBV12-4 and TRBJ1-1; TRBD1 might be the D (5 bases). The CDR3 length is 13 residues. V gave up 4 bases and J gave up 7 bases, with 13 bases separating them. The CDR3 reads CASSSRQRDEAFF. The CDR3 DNA is TGTGCCAGCAGTTCCCGACAGAGAGATGAAGCTTTCTTT.

The sample holds a few counts of this clonotype. This CDR3 reads CASTFAGGGQETQYF. DNA of the CDR3: TGTGCCAGCACATTTGCCGGGGGGGGCCAGGAGACCCAGTACTTC. The chain uses TRBV7-6 and TRBJ2-5, with 8 bases fitting TRBD2. The CDR3 is made up of 15 amino acids. Germline trimming cut 7 bases from V and 5 bases from J; bases unmatched to any gene: 12. CDR1 and CDR2 from the germline V gene are SGHVS and FNYEAQ.

This clonotype was observed at least ten times. V is TRBV2 and J is TRBJ1-5; no definite D call. The germline gives CDR1 SNHLY, CDR2 FYNNEI. Trimming shortened V by 4 bases and J by 3 bases, and 10 bases separated the two germline ends. The CDR3 is 14 residues long. The CDR3 reads CASSGQSANQPQHF. DNA of the CDR3: TGTGCCAGCAGTGGGCAGTCCGCCAATCAGCCCCAGCATTTT. The full variable domain, in which reference TRBV2 and TRBJ1-5 provide the parts outside the CDR3, is EPEVTQTPSHQVTQMGQEVILRCVPISNHLYFYWYRQILGQKVEFLVSFYNNEISEKSEIFDDQFSVERPDGSNFTLKIRSTKLEDSAMYFCASSGQSANQPQHFGDGTRLSIL.

This clonotype has a handful of counts. The chain carries TRBV6-1 and TRBJ1-2; D gene uncertain. With 7 bases removed from V and 1 base from J, the gap between germline ends came to 16 bases. The CDR3 sequence is 15 residues long. Germline V CDR1 and CDR2: MNHNS, SASEGT. CDR3 sequence (DNA): TGTGCCAGCACCGACGGTGGCAGGAGTAACTATGGCTACACCTTC. Its protein is CASTDGGRSNYGYTF.

This clonotype has a count of ten or more. This chain connects TRBV28 to TRBJ2-5; no clear D gene. Germline CDR1 and CDR2: MDHEN and SYDVKM. CDR3 size: 14 residues. The V gene lost 7 bases and the J gene lost 5 bases, with 17 bases spanning the gap. The CDR3 sequence is CASTRYETRETQYF. CDR3 nucleotide sequence: TGTGCCAGCACCCGATATGAGACCCGGGAGACCCAGTACTTC.

This clonotype was seen repeatedly, ten times or more. V gene TRBV27 combines with J gene TRBJ1-1; possible D gene TRBD1, 5 bases. This CDR3 spans 15 amino acids. Looked up from germline, CDR1 is MNHEY and CDR2 is SMNVEV (reference sequence). Trimming removed 3 bases from V and 4 bases from J, with 15 bases in between. The CDR3 is CASSLRGGDSTEAFF. The CDR3 bases are TGTGCCAGCAGTTTGCGGGGGGGAGACTCCACTGAAGCTTTCTTT.

The chain has TRBV18 and TRBJ1-2; a weak D match, TRBD1 (6 bases). This CDR3 contains 12 residues. Germline CDR1 is KGHSH and CDR2 is LQKENI. Trimming pared 6 bases from V and 6 bases from J, leaving 11 bases between. The CDR3, as DNA: TGTGCCAGCTCTCCAGGGGAAAATGGCTACACCTTC. Translated: CASSPGENGYTF. Based on the CDR3 plus reference TRBV18 and TRBJ1-2, the full variable domain is NAGVMQNPRHLVRRRGQEARLRCSPMKGHSHVYWYRQLPEEGLKFMVYLQKENIIDESGMPKERFSAEFPKEGPSILRIQQVVRGDSAAYFCASSPGENGYTFGSGTRLTVV.

This clonotype was counted ten times or more. The chain joins TRBV7-9 to TRBJ2-7; 13 bases are a match to TRBD2. In germline, CDR1 is SEHNR, CDR2 FQNEAQ (reference sequence). CDR3 length: 15 residues. With 0 bases clipped from V and 6 bases from J, the junction kept 2 bases outside the gene matches. CDR3 in DNA: TGTGCCAGCAGCTTAGCTGGACTAGCGGGAGCCGAGCAGTACTTC. Its translation is CASSLAGLAGAEQYF.

This clonotype was counted ten times or more. CDR3 sequence reads: CASRRAGIDTGELFF. CDR3 bases: TGTGCCAGCAGAAGAGCGGGAATAGACACCGGGGAGCTGTTTTTT. The V gene is TRBV12-3 or TRBV12-4, the J gene TRBJ2-2; 7 nucleotides agree with TRBD2. CDR3 length equals 15 residues. The junction had 7 bases not matched to a gene; V was cut back by 6 bases and J by 3 bases.

The V call is TRBV20-1, the J call TRBJ2-5, with D hard to call. Trimming removed 0 bases at V and 1 base at J, with 9 bases between. Germline CDR1 and CDR2: DFQATT and SNEGSKA (reference sequence). The CDR3 contains 14 residues. CDR3 DNA: TGCAGTGCTAGAGATCGTCCCCTCCAAGAGACCCAGTACTTC. It yields the protein CSARDRPLQETQYF.

This clonotype was seen repeatedly, ten times or more. This sequence joins TRBV3-1 and TRBJ2-7; D is ambiguous. The V gene's germline CDR1 is LGHDT and CDR2 YNNKEL (reference sequence). The CDR3 contains 15 residues. The V and J ends lost 0 bases and 3 bases respectively, with 12 bases between them. CDR3 DNA: TGTGCCAGCAGCCAAGACCACTCCGCCGGCTACGAGCAGTACTTC. It specifies CASSQDHSAGYEQYF.

This clonotype was counted at least ten times. J is TRBJ1-1 and V is TRBV20-1; unclear D gene. The CDR3 is made up of 14 amino acids. The V end lost 3 bases, the J end lost 0 bases, and 11 bases lay between the germline ends. The V gene's germline CDR1 is DFQATT and CDR2 SNEGSKA (reference sequence). The chain's CDR3 is CSARETVLNTEAFF. The CDR3 DNA follows: TGCAGTGCTAGGGAAACAGTCCTGAACACTGAAGCTTTCTTT.